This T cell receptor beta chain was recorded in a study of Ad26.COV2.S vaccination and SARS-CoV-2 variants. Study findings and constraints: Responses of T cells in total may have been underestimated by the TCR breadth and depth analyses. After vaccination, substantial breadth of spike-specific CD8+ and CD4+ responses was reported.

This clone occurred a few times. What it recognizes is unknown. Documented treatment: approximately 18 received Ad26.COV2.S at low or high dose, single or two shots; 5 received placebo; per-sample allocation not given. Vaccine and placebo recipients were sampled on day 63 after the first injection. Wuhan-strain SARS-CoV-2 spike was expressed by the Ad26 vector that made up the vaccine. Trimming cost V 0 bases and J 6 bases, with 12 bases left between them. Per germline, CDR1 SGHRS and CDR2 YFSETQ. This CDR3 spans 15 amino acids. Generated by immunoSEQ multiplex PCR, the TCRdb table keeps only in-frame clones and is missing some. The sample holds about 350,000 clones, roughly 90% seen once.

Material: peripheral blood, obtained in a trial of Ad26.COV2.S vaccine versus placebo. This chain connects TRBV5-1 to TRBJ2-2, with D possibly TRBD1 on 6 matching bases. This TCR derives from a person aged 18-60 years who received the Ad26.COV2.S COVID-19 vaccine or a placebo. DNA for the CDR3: TGCGCCAGCAGCTTGGTGGCAGGGGTATCCGGGGAGCTGTTTTTT. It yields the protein CASSLVAGVSGELFF. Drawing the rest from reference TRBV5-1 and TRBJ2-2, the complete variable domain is KAGVTQTPRYLIKTRGQQVTLSCSPISGHRSVSWYQQTPGQGLQFLFEYFSETQRNKGNFPGRFSGRQFSNSRSEMNVSTLELGDSALYLCASSLVAGVSGELFFGEGSRLTVL.